Listed below are T cell receptor beta chains from one sample, sequenced in a study of T cell responses to AZD1222 COVID-19 vaccine. Profiled with immunoSEQ multiplex PCR; TCRdb holds only in-frame clones, not every one. The sample holds around 150,000 clones, about 91% seen once. Sequencing used peripheral blood, obtained on day 0 of MenACWY control vaccination. The receptors originated from an adult in good health. The CDR3 runs from the conserved cysteine through the conserved F or W. A D gene is named only where the DNA matches it firmly. Clone size is shown for a subset of rows, as once, few, many or a class of expanded clone.

V gene	clone size	D gene	J gene	CDR3 DNA	CDR3 protein
TRBV15	.	.	TRBJ2-7	TGTGCCACCAGCAGAGATAAGGTGAGCGAGCAGTACTTC	CATSRDKVSEQYF
TRBV18	.	.	TRBJ2-7	TGTGCCAGCTGTAGCGGAACCTACGAGCAGTACTTC	CASCSGTYEQYF
TRBV18	.	TRBD1	TRBJ2-7	TGTGCCAGCTCCTCCATGGGGACAGGGTCCCACGAGCAGTACTTC	CASSSMGTGSHEQYF
TRBV18	.	.	TRBJ1-4	TGTGCCAGCTCACCCCGACAGACAACAACTAATGAAAAACTGTTTTTT	CASSPRQTTTNEKLFF
TRBV6-6	once	.	TRBJ2-2	TGTGCCAGCAGTTATCAGGGGGAGCTGTTTTTT	CASSYQGELFF
TRBV19	.	TRBD1	TRBJ2-1	TGTGCCAGTATGAAACAGGGGTGGTACAATGAGCAGTTCTTC	CASMKQGWYNEQFF
TRBV7-3	.	TRBD1	TRBJ2-1	TGTGCCAGCAGCTTAACCCGACAGGGGGCCAACAATGAGCAGTTCTTC	CASSLTRQGANNEQFF
TRBV27	.	.	TRBJ1-6	TGTGCCAGCAACTCCCCAGGGATTGGTTCACCCCTCCACTTT	CASNSPGIGSPLHF
TRBV15	once	.	TRBJ2-5	TGTGCCACCAGCAGGTCGCCCAAAGAGACCCAGTACTTC	CATSRSPKETQYF
TRBV29-1	once	TRBD1	TRBJ2-7	TGCAGCGTTTCTCGACCCAGGACAGGGGGCACCTACGAGCAGTACTTC	CSVSRPRTGGTYEQYF
TRBV19	.	.	TRBJ2-5	TGTGCCAGTAGTCCCGGGCGGGGAGAGACCCAGTACTTC	CASSPGRGETQYF
TRBV9	.	.	TRBJ2-1	TGTGCCAGCAGCGTGGCCAGGGGCAATGAGCAGTTCTTC	CASSVARGNEQFF
TRBV30	.	TRBD1	TRBJ1-2	TGTGCCTGGGATACTGGGTCCCAGGGGGTTGGCTACACCTTC	CAWDTGSQGVGYTF
TRBV6-5	.	.	TRBJ2-2	TGTGCCAGCACTTGGCAGGGTCGCGACACCGGGGAGCTGTTTTTT	CASTWQGRDTGELFF
TRBV9	.	.	TRBJ1-5	TGTGCCAGCAGCGTAGGCGAAGGCCGCAATCAGCCCCAGCATTTT	CASSVGEGRNQPQHF
TRBV10-3	once	TRBD1	TRBJ1-1	TGTGCCATCAGTGATTCCGGACAGGGTTTCACTGAAGCTTTCTTT	CAISDSGQGFTEAFF
TRBV6-5	.	.	TRBJ2-2	TGTGCCAGCAAAATCAAGGGTGCCGGGGAGCTGTTTTTT	CASKIKGAGELFF
TRBV27	.	TRBD1	TRBJ2-7	TGTGCCAGCAGTTCCTACGGGACAGGGGTGAGGGAGCAGTACTTC	CASSSYGTGVREQYF
TRBV27	.	TRBD1	TRBJ2-1	TGTGCCAGCAAGGACAGGACGGGCTACAATGAGCAGTTCTTC	CASKDRTGYNEQFF
TRBV9	.	TRBD1	TRBJ1-6	TGTGCCAGCAGCGTATCGGGGACAGGGAGTAATTCACCCCTCCACTTT	CASSVSGTGSNSPLHF
TRBV5-6	.	.	TRBJ1-5	TGTGCCAGCAGCGCGCAAGCCGCTGATCAGCCCCAGCATTTT	CASSAQAADQPQHF
TRBV19	.	.	TRBJ2-2	TGTGCCAGTGGGGGGGACGAACAGGGAGGTAGCACCGGGGAGCTGTTTTTT	CASGGDEQGGSTGELFF
TRBV19	.	.	TRBJ1-2	TGTGCCAGTAGTATTAGGGACGCCGTCTATGGCTACACCTTC	CASSIRDAVYGYTF
TRBV9	.	TRBD2	TRBJ2-1	TGTGCCAGCAGACCACCGACTAGCGGGAGGGGAAATGAGCAGTTCTTC	CASRPPTSGRGNEQFF
TRBV4-1	few	.	TRBJ1-5	TGCGCCAGCAGCCCCGTACAGGGCCCTAGCAATCAGCCCCAGCATTTT	CASSPVQGPSNQPQHF
TRBV21-1	.	.	TRBJ2-1	TGTGCCAGCCCACAGGTCCCCCCCCACTACAATGAGCAGTTCTTC	CASPQVPPHYNEQFF
TRBV4-3	.	.	TRBJ1-5	TGCGCCAGCAGCCAAGAACGTCACCCCAATCAGCCCCAGCATTTT	CASSQERHPNQPQHF
TRBV10-3	.	TRBD2	TRBJ2-1	TGTGCCATCAGTGAGTCCTCCCGGGGCGGGAGAGGGAATGAGCAGTTCTTC	CAISESSRGGRGNEQFF
TRBV5-1	.	TRBD2	TRBJ2-1	TGCGCCAGCAGCCTTCCCGGACTAGCGGGAGCTAATGAGCAGTTCTTC	CASSLPGLAGANEQFF
TRBV27	.	.	TRBJ1-2	TGTGCCAGCCGTGGGGCAGGACCAAACTATGGCTACACCTTC	CASRGAGPNYGYTF
TRBV15	.	.	TRBJ1-2	TGTGCCACCAGCAGGCCGAGTAATAGGGGGGTCAACTATGGCTACACCTTC	CATSRPSNRGVNYGYTF
TRBV7-2	.	TRBD2	TRBJ2-5	TGTGCCAGCAGCCCGGGACTAGCGGGGCCCCGGGAGACCCAGTACTTC	CASSPGLAGPRETQYF
TRBV19	.	TRBD1	TRBJ2-7	TGTGCCAGTAGGGGACAGGGGGCTCACCACGAGCAGTACTTC	CASRGQGAHHEQYF